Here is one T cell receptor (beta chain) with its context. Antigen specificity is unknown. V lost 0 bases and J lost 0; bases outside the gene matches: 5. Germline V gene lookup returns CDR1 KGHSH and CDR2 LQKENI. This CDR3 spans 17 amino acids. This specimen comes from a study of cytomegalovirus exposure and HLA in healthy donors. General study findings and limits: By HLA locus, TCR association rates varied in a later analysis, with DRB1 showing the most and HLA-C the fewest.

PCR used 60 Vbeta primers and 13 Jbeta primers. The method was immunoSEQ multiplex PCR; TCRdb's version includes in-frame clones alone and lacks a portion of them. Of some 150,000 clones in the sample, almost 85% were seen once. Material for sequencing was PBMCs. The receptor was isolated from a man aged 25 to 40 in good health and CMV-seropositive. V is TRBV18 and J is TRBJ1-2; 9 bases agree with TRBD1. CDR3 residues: CASSPPDRGSTNYGYTF. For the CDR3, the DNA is TGTGCCAGCTCACCACCGGACAGGGGCTCTACTAACTATGGCTACACCTTC.